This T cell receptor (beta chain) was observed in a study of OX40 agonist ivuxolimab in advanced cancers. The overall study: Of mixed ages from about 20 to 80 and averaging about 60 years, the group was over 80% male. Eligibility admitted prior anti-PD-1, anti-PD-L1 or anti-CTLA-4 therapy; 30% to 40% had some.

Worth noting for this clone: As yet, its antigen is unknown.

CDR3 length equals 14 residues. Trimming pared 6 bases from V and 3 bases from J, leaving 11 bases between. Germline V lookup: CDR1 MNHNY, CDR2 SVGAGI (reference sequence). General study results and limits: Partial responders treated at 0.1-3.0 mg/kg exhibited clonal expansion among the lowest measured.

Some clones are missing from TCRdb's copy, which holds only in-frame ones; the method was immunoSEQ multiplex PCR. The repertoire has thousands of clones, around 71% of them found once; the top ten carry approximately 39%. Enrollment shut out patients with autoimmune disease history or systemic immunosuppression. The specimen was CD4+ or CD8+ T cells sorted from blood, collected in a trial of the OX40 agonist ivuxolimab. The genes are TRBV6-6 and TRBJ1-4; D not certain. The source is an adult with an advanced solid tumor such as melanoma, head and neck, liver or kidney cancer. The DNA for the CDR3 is TGTGCCAGCAGCGCGACCTTTCCTAATGAAAAACTGTTTTTT. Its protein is CASSATFPNEKLFF.